This T cell receptor beta chain was obtained from a study of T cells after yellow fever vaccination. Overall study context: Preparation used SMART-Seq v4 Ultra Low Input for the low-cell-number fractions.

Germline-derived CDR1 and CDR2 are SGHDT and YYEEEE. The trim removed 7 bases at V and 3 bases at J, leaving 7 bases unmatched. The length of the CDR3 is 13 residues. Study-wide results and limits: Reappearance after the booster was observed for most primary-vaccination clones (roughly 95% CD4, roughly 88% CD8). Of the clonotypes, a small share occurred in both CD4 and CD8 compartments.

TCR cDNA, made by 5'RACE template switching, carried an added universal primer site and UMIs. One entry per CDR3 protein results from TCRdb running MiXCR on the 5' RACE reads. The profile shows roughly 120,000 distinct CDR3 sequences, around 8.6% of them singletons. At least ten counts were recorded for this clonotype. What it binds is unknown. Sequenced material: CD8+ T cells sorted from PBMCs, taken 45 days after the yellow fever booster vaccination. The sequence derives from a young man who received the YFV17D yellow fever vaccine. V is TRBV5-6 and J is TRBJ2-7, with 7 bases identical to TRBD1. The CDR3, as DNA: TGTGCCAGCGGGACAGACTTACGCTACGAGCAGTACTTC. Amino acid sequence: CASGTDLRYEQYF.